This record looks at one T cell receptor (beta chain) sequence and its context. The antigen is undetermined. The protocol was immunoSEQ multiplex PCR, while the TCRdb copy is restricted to in-frame clones and leaves out a portion. The sample has some 74,000 clones; under 90% are singletons. This entry belongs to a study of T cell responses to AZD1222 COVID-19 vaccine. Study results and caveats: At baseline, seropositivity was found in only six AZD1222 recipients. Breadth and depth of Spike-specific TCRs rose after two AZD1222 doses. Donors in the cohort were predominantly white British and more often female, and clonal diversity was possibly underestimated. As reported, nearly half of all spike-specific TCRs target variant regions that are unmutated.

Sequencing used peripheral blood, obtained 28 days after the second AZD1222 dose. This TCR was sampled from an adult who received the AZD1222 COVID-19 vaccine.

The CDR3 nucleotides are TGTGCCAGCAGCCAAGCCCCAGGCACCAAAACCTTCTACGAGCAGTACTTC. Its translation: CASSQAPGTKTFYEQYF. The chain uses TRBV3-1 (or the pseudogene TRBV3-2) and TRBJ2-7; no clear D gene. V was clipped by 1 base and J by 3 bases, with 19 bases between them. Germline assignment: CDR1 LGHDT and CDR2 YNNKEL (reference sequence). The CDR3 is made up of 17 amino acids.